This TCR beta chain was found in a study of CD8 T cells in Susac syndrome. Broader study findings: The number of individuals included in the study's TCR sequencing and HLA analysis was acknowledged as relatively small.

The germline gives CDR1 SQVTM, CDR2 ANQGSEA. CDR3 length equals 12 residues. With 8 bases removed from V and 7 bases from J, the gap between germline ends came to 15 bases. RNA amounts of about 0.45 to 1 ug underwent reverse transcription with random hexamers. Amplification of TCR beta CDR3 across 54 Vbeta and 13 Jbeta was performed with immunoSEQ multiplex PCR. TCRdb processed the immunoSEQ multiplex PCR reads anew with MiXCR; each CDR3 protein has one entry. The data contain fewer than 150,000 distinct CDR3 sequences, about 93% of them singletons. CD8+ and CD4+ T cells were negatively isolated; TEMRA cells were FACS-enriched. This clonotype was observed a single time. Its target is not known.

The TCR originated in a human donor with multiple sclerosis. The chain recombines TRBV29-1 with TRBJ2-1, with D maybe TRBD1 (6 bases). Material: CD8+ T cells from PBMCs. The CDR3 DNA reads as TGCAGCATCGAGGTGCAGGGGAATGAGCAGTTCTTC. This gives the protein CSIEVQGNEQFF.